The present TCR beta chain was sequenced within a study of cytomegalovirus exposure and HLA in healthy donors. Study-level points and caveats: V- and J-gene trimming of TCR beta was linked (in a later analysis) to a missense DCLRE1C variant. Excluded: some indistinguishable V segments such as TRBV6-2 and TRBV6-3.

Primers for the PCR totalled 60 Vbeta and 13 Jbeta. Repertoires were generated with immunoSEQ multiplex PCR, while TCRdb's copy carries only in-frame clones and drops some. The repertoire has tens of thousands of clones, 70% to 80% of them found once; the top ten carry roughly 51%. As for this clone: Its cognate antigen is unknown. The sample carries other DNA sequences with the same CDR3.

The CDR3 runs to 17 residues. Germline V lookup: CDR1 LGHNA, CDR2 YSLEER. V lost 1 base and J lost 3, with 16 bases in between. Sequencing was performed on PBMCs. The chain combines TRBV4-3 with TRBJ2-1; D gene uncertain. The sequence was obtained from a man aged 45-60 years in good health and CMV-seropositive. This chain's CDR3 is CASSQAMIVLIYNEQFF. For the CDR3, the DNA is TGCGCCAGCAGCCAAGCTATGATCGTCCTCATCTACAATGAGCAGTTCTTC.